This T cell receptor (beta chain) was profiled in a study of shared clonotypes between healthy human individuals. The CDR3 spans 14 residues. With V trimmed by 7 bases and J by 2 bases, 6 bases remained unmatched. In germline, CDR1 is WNHNN, CDR2 SYGVQD (reference sequence). The authors loaded 200 ng DNA, 28,000 or so T cell genomes, into sorted-subset replicate PCRs. This table comes from immunoSEQ multiplex PCR, and its TCRdb copy is limited to in-frame clones, with some not included. The profile shows roughly 2 million clones, 85% to 95% of them singletons. This receptor was obtained from a man aged 18 to 29 in good health. V usage is TRBV10-1 and J usage is TRBJ2-3, with 7 nucleotides matching TRBD2. The specimen sequenced was naive CD4+ T cells sorted from blood. The sample's subset: CD45RA+ positively selected. In DNA form, the CDR3 reads TGCGCCAGCATGCTAGCGGAAATCACAGATACGCAGTATTTT. Amino acids: CASMLAEITDTQYF.